This T cell receptor beta chain was found in a study of PD-L1 blockade in urothelial cancer. The repertoire was sequenced with immunoSEQ multiplex PCR; TCRdb's copy has only in-frame clones and lacks some. The sample lists roughly 40,000 clones; more than 70% were seen once. This clone has more than one count but fewer than ten. Germline CDR1 and CDR2: WNHNN and SYGVQD (reference sequence). The CDR3 loop spans 17 amino acids. With V trimmed by 3 bases and J by 8 bases, 13 bases remained unmatched. The sequencing used PBMCs, collected around atezolizumab (anti-PD-L1) treatment. The V gene is TRBV10-1, the J gene TRBJ2-1; 10 bases match TRBD1. The origin of this receptor is a man aged 55 to 69 with urothelial cancer. CDR3 DNA sequence: TGCGCCAGCAGTGACTGGGACAGGGGACCAGAAGGGGATGAGCAGTTCTTC. Amino acid sequence: CASSDWDRGPEGDEQFF.